The clone carrying this T cell receptor beta chain was seen only a few times. What it binds is not known. The data were taken from a study of blood T cells in healthy people across ages. Study-wide results and limits: A strong correlation was found between TCR beta diversity and the percentage of naive T cells.

PCR was performed a second time for roughly 7 to 11 cycles using a sample-barcoded 5' primer and a J-beta primer mix. A single record per CDR3 protein comes from TCRdb applying MiXCR to the 5' RACE reads. The repertoire holds about a million distinct CDR3 sequences, less than 45% seen once, with less than 15% in the top ten. Deletions cut 3 bases from V and 0 bases from J, with 10 bases between. The length of the CDR3 is 15 residues. CDR1 is SGDLS, CDR2 YYNGEE, per germline. The V and J genes are TRBV9 and TRBJ2-1; D remains unclear. The sequenced material came from blood. The receptor was isolated from a man aged 18 to 29 in good health. CDR3 nucleotide sequence: TGTGCCAGCAGCGATCAATTCGGCTCCTACAATGAGCAGTTCTTC. Translation gives CASSDQFGSYNEQFF.